The 18 T cell receptor beta chains listed next were all sequenced from one sample in a study of read filtering for tumor transcriptome and immune sequencing. This library used roughly 400 ng RNA and molecular barcoded adaptors spanning alpha/delta and beta/gamma chains. TCRdb re-analysed the reads in MiXCR, keeping a single row per CDR3 protein. Among more than 100,000 distinct CDR3 sequences listed, around 13% were seen once. The sample taken for sequencing was a population of CD138-negative cells sorted from bone marrow. These receptors originate from a donor over 35 with multiple myeloma.

Of note for this clonotype: A much larger clonotype is one base distant, so this may be a read error. This chain links TRBV29-1 with TRBJ1-2; D might be TRBD1 (5 bases). Trimming took 4 bases from V and 0 from J, leaving 18 bases between them. CDR3 length equals 16 residues. Germline CDR1 is SQVTM and CDR2 is ANQGSEA. The CDR3: CSVAKSSGRANYGYTF. DNA for the CDR3: TGCAGCGTTGCTAAAAGTTCGGGACGGGCTAACTATGGCTACACCTTC.

This clonotype has a handful of counts. The chain is built from TRBV10-3 and TRBJ1-5; a weak D match, TRBD1 (6 bases). This CDR3 spans 15 amino acids. V lost 0 bases and J 3 bases, leaving 9 bases between the germline ends. Germline V lookup: CDR1 ENHRY, CDR2 SYGVKD. The chain's CDR3 is CAISESKGDNQPQHF. CDR3 nucleotide sequence: TGTGCCATCAGTGAGTCGAAGGGGGACAATCAGCCCCAGCATTTT.

This clonotype was counted ten times or more. The V gene is TRBV5-1, the J gene TRBJ2-7; 11 nucleotides align to TRBD1. The CDR3 is 15 amino acids. Unmatched junction bases numbered 4, after V lost 1 base and J lost 4 bases. Per germline, CDR1 SGHRS and CDR2 YFSETQ. The CDR3 nucleotides are TGCGCCAGCAGCTTGCGCGGGACAGGGGGGTACGAGCAGTACTTC. Translation gives CASSLRGTGGYEQYF.

This clonotype was seen once. This likely traces to a read error, being one base from a far larger clone. The chain combines TRBV4-2 with TRBJ2-1; 7 bases line up with TRBD1. Losses at the gene ends were 0 bases for V and 2 bases for J; bases not matched to a gene: 7. CDR1 and CDR2 from the germline V gene are LGHNA and YNFKEQ. The CDR3 has 17 amino acids. CDR3 nucleotide sequence: TGTGCCAGCAGCCAAGATCGGGGACAGACCACCTACAATGAGCAGTTCTTC. The encoded protein is CASSQDRGQTTYNEQFF.

In this sample, this clonotype turned up many times. The rearrangement joins TRBV6-1 to TRBJ2-1; D is possibly TRBD1 or TRBD2 (6 bases each). Germline V gene sequence: CDR1 MNHNS, CDR2 SASEGT. V gave up 11 bases and J gave up 2 bases, with 19 bases separating them. The CDR3 totals 15 residues. The CDR3 nucleotides read TGTGCCCCTACTCTTCGGAGGGACACCTACAATGAGCAGTTCTTC. Its protein product is CAPTLRRDTYNEQFF.

The sample holds many counts of this clonotype. The V call is TRBV6-5, the J call TRBJ2-3, with TRBD2 matching over 8 bases. Germline CDR1 MNHEY, CDR2 SVGAGI. The CDR3 covers 15 residues. V dropped 7 bases and J dropped 3; count of bases not matched to a gene: 9. This CDR3 is CASTQRERGTDTQYF. CDR3 bases: TGTGCCAGCACCCAGCGGGAGAGAGGAACAGATACGCAGTATTTT.

Ten or more counts support this clonotype. The genes are TRBV5-1 and TRBJ2-7; 12 nucleotides align to TRBD1. CDR3 length equals 14 residues. Germline assignment: CDR1 SGHRS and CDR2 YFSETQ. V lost 4 bases and J lost 6; bases outside the gene matches: 5. This chain's CDR3 is CASSAGTGGGEQYF. CDR3 sequence (DNA): TGCGCCAGCAGCGCAGGGACAGGGGGCGGCGAGCAGTACTTC. The complete variable domain, with remaining parts taken from reference TRBV5-1 and TRBJ2-7, reads KAGVTQTPRYLIKTRGQQVTLSCSPISGHRSVSWYQQTPGQGLQFLFEYFSETQRNKGNFPGRFSGRQFSNSRSEMNVSTLELGDSALYLCASSAGTGGGEQYFGPGTRLTVT.

This clonotype was recorded at least ten times. The genes are TRBV12-3 or TRBV12-4 and TRBJ2-1; D possibly uses TRBD1 or TRBD2 (6 bases each). The V gene lost 6 bases and the J gene lost 7 bases, with 19 bases spanning the gap. The CDR3 is made up of 15 amino acids. The CDR3 DNA follows: TGTGCCAGCAGCCCCTCCGGGGGCCCCATGAATGAGCAGTTCTTC. Residues: CASSPSGGPMNEQFF.

About this clonotype itself: This may be a read error, as it is one base from a much larger clone. The chain links TRBV20-1 to TRBJ1-2, with 8 bases lining up with TRBD1. CDR3 size: 14 residues. Trimming removed 7 bases from V and 4 bases from J; junction bases left unmatched: 11. Germline loops: CDR1 DFQATT, CDR2 SNEGSKA (reference sequence). For the CDR3, the DNA is TGCAGTGTCCCGGACAGGGACGTAGGCTATGGCTACACCTTC. It yields the protein CSVPDRDVGYGYTF.

Only a few counts were recorded for this clonotype. The chain carries TRBV20-1 and TRBJ2-2; D perhaps matches TRBD2 (7 bases). Germline loops: CDR1 DFQATT, CDR2 SNEGSKA (reference sequence). V lost 0 bases, J lost 5 bases, and 16 bases lay in between. The length of the CDR3 is 16 residues. CDR3 amino acids: CSARDRGVAGTGELFF. The CDR3 coding sequence is TGCAGTGCTAGAGATAGGGGGGTAGCGGGTACCGGGGAGCTGTTTTTT.

This clonotype was found a few times. V gene TRBV20-1 combines with J gene TRBJ1-1; unclear D gene. CDR1 is DFQATT, CDR2 SNEGSKA, per germline (reference sequence). Trimming cost V 5 bases and J 5 bases, with 27 bases left between them. This CDR3 contains 17 residues. The CDR3 coding sequence is TGCAGTGCTCTTCTCGTGGCAGGACCGACCTCGGGGACTGAAGCTTTCTTT. Protein product: CSALLVAGPTSGTEAFF.

This clonotype was seen more than once but under ten times. V is TRBV2 and J is TRBJ1-6; 7 bases line up with TRBD1. V lost 4 bases, J lost 10 bases, and 13 bases stayed unmatched. The CDR3 is made up of 16 amino acids. Germline CDR1 and CDR2: SNHLY and FYNNEI. CDR3 region: CASSGAIPGQRSPLHF. In nucleotides, the CDR3 is TGTGCCAGCAGTGGAGCGATACCGGGACAGAGATCACCCCTCCACTTT.

This clonotype came up many times. The rearrangement uses TRBV20-1 and TRBJ2-3; tentative D call: TRBD2 (6 bases). Looked up from germline, CDR1 is DFQATT and CDR2 is SNEGSKA (reference sequence). The CDR3 totals 14 residues. The CDR3 nucleotides read TGCAGCGCAAGACTAGAACCGAGCACAGATACGCAGTATTTT. The encoded protein is CSARLEPSTDTQYF.

This clonotype has a count of ten or more. V is TRBV2 and J is TRBJ1-5; D not certain. CDR1 and CDR2 from the germline V gene are SNHLY and FYNNEI. The CDR3 covers 14 residues. V was cut by 1 base and J by 6 bases, with 10 bases left in between. The CDR3 nucleotides read TGTGCCAGCAGTGAAGTTAGAGGCGGTCAGCCCCAGCATTTT. This codes for CASSEVRGGQPQHF.

This clonotype was detected ten times or more. CDR3 sequence: CASSYRAEQPQHF. As DNA, the CDR3 is TGTGCCAGCAGTTACAGGGCGGAACAGCCCCAGCATTTT. This sequence joins TRBV6-2 or TRBV6-3 and TRBJ1-5; D call uncertain. Germline CDR1 reads MNHEY; CDR2 reads SVGEGT. The ends were cut back, 2 bases at V and 7 bases at J, with 9 bases in the middle. The CDR3 sequence is 13 residues long.

A note on this clonotype: One end of the junction varies from germline; a read error may be responsible. This chain connects TRBV6-1 to TRBJ2-7; 9 positions agree with TRBD1. In germline, CDR1 is MNHNS, CDR2 SASEGT. The length of the CDR3 is 17 residues. In nucleotides, the CDR3 is TGTGACAGCAGTGAAGCCATCGTCCGGGACAGGGCCTACGAGCAGTACTTC. Its protein product is CDSSEAIVRDRAYEQYF.

This clonotype was counted many times. V usage is TRBV11-3 and J usage is TRBJ2-3; no clear D. Germline CDR1 reads SGHNT; CDR2 reads YENEEA. This CDR3 has 15 amino acids. Deletions cut 2 bases from V and 2 bases from J, with 11 bases between. In DNA, the CDR3 is TGTGCCAGCAGCTTATCGGGCTTACTCACAGATACGCAGTATTTT. Translation gives CASSLSGLLTDTQYF. Complete variable domain (other parts from reference TRBV11-3 and TRBJ2-3): EAGVVQSPRYKIIEKKQPVAFWCNPISGHNTLYWYLQNLGQGPELLIRYENEEAVDDSQLPKDRFSAERLKGVDSTLKIQPAELGDSAVYLCASSLSGLLTDTQYFGPGTRLTVL.

The sample holds many counts of this clonotype. The CDR3 is CASSPQRNEQFF. In DNA, the CDR3 is TGTGCCAGCAGCCCACAGCGGAATGAGCAGTTCTTC. The chain carries TRBV11-2 and TRBJ2-1; possibly TRBD2 for D (5 bases). V shed 5 bases and J shed 7 bases, with 9 bases lying between them. CDR1 is SGHAT, CDR2 FQNNGV, per germline. The CDR3 length is 12 residues.